The T cell receptor beta chain under discussion was sequenced for a study of PD-1 blockade in classical Hodgkin lymphoma. As regards this clone: The antigen is not known.

Profiled with immunoSEQ multiplex PCR; TCRdb holds only in-frame clones, not every one. The table records tens of thousands of clones, nearly 90% of them present only once. Germline V CDR1 and CDR2: GTSNPN, SVGIG (reference sequence). The CDR3 consists of 16 residues. Trimming took off 5 bases at V and 0 bases at J, with 16 bases between the two ends. Study-wide points: The baseline diversity of complete responders showed similarity to that of newly diagnosed patients. After ASCT, patients who started nivolumab under 1 year later were excluded.

The time point: cycle 4 day 1 (C4D1), after 6 weeks of nivolumab. Every patient experienced relapse after autologous stem cell transplantation, and brentuximab vedotin exposure varied. The sample here was peripheral blood mononuclear cells (PBMCs), taken before the fourth cycle of nivolumab. The clonotype was recovered from a human donor with classical Hodgkin lymphoma. This chain uses TRBV30 with TRBJ1-4; D call uncertain. The DNA for the CDR3 is TGTGCCTGGGGTCAGGCAAAACTTACAACTAATGAAAAACTGTTTTTT. Protein sequence: CAWGQAKLTTNEKLFF.